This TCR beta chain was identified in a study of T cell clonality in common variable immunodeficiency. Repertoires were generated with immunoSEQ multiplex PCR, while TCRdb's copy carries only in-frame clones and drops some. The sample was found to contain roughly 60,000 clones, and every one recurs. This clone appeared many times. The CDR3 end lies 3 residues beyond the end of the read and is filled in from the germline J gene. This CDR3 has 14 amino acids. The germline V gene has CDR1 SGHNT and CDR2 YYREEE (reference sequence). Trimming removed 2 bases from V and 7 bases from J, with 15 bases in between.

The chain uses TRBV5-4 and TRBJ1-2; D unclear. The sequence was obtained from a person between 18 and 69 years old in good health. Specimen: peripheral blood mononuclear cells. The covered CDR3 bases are TGTGCCAGCAGCTTCGATCGTTGGAGCGGTGGC. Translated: CASSFDRWSGG. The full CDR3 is CASSFDRWSGGYTF.